This T cell receptor beta chain was identified in a study of control samples from healthy donors and cancer patients. Trimming removed 6 bases from V and 6 bases from J; junction bases left unmatched: 12. CDR1 is SQVTM, CDR2 ANQGSEA, per germline. The CDR3 length is 15 residues. Here immunoSEQ multiplex PCR was the method, and the copy in TCRdb shows in-frame clones only, minus some. The data contain approximately 190,000 clones, roughly nine tenths of them singletons. The specimen was blood. The rearrangement joins TRBV29-1 to TRBJ1-2; the match to TRBD1 covers 11 bases. This clonotype originated in a man in his thirties or forties in good health. The CDR3 coding sequence is TGCAGCGTGAGGGACAGGGGGATTGTTCGGCATGGCTACACCTTC. Translating it yields CSVRDRGIVRHGYTF.